This T cell receptor (beta chain) was captured in a study of blood T cell repertoires in COVID-19. Turning to the study itself: Samples of COVID-19 (acute and convalescent) were obtained from the United States, Italy and Spain. The analysed material was cDNA or gDNA that came from T cells, B-cell-depleted T cells, or PBMCs.

Germline lookup yields CDR1 SEHNR and CDR2 FQNEAQ (reference sequence). The CDR3 extends over 15 amino acids. V lost 3 bases and J 0 bases, leaving 11 bases between the germline ends. Method: immunoSEQ multiplex PCR; TCRdb's copy keeps in-frame clones and lacks some. Here the sample spans about 190,000 clones, 70% to 90% being singletons. This chain uses TRBV7-9 with TRBJ1-1; D uncertain. The sequenced material came from peripheral blood. This receptor was identified in a man in his thirties or forties with acute or convalescent COVID-19. The DNA for the CDR3 is TGTGCCAGCAGCTTCGCCGGCGACATGAACACTGAAGCTTTCTTT. It codes for CASSFAGDMNTEAFF.